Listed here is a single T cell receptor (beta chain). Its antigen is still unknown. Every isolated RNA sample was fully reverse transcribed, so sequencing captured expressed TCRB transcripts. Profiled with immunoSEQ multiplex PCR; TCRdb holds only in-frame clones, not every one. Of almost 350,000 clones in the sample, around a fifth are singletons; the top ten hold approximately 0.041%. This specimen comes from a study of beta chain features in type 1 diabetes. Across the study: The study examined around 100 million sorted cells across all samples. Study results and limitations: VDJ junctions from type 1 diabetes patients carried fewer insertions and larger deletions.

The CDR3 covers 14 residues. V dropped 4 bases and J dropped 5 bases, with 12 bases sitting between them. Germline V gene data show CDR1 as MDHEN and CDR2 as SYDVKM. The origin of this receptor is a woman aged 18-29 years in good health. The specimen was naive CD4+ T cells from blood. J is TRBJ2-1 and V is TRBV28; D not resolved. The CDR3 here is CASSSPSLHNEQFF. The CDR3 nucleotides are TGTGCCAGCAGTTCCCCTAGTCTTCACAATGAGCAGTTCTTC.